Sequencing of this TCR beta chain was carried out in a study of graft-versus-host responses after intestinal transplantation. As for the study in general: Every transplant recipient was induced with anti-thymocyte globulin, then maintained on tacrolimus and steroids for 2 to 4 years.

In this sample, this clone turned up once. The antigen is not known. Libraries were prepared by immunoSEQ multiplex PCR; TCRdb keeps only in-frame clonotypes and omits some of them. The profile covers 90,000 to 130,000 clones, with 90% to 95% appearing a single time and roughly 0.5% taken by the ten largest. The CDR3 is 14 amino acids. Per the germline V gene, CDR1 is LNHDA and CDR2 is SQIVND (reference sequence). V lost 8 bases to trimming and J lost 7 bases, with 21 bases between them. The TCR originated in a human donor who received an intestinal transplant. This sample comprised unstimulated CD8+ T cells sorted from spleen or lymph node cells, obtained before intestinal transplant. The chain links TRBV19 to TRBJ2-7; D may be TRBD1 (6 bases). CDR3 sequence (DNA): TGTGCCAGTCACGAGACAGGACCTCTAGGAGAGCAGTACTTC. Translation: CASHETGPLGEQYF.